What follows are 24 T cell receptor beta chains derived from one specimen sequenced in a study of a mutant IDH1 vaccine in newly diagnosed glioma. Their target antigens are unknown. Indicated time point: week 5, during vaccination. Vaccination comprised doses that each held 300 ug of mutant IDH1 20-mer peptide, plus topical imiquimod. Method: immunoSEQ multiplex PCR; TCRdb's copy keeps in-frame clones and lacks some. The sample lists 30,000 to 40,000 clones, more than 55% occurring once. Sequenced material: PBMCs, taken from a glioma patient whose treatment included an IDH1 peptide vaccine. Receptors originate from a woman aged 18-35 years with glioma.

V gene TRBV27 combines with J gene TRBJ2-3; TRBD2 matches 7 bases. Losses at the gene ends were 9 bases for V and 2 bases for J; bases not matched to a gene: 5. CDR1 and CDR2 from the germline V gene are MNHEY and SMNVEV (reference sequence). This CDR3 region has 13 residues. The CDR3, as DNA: TGTGCCAGGAAGCGGGGACCCACAGATACGCAGTATTTT. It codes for CARKRGPTDTQYF.

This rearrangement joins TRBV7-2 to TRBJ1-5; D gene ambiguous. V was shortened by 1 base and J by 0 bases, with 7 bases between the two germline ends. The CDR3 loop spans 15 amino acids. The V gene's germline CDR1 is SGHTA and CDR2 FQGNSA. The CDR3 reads CASSLEETSNQPQHF. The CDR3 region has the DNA TGTGCCAGCAGCTTAGAGGAGACTAGCAATCAGCCCCAGCATTTT.

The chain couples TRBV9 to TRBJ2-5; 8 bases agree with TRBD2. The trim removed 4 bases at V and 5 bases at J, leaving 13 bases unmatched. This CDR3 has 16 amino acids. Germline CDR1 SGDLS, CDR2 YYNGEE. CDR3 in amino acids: CASSPRIRGGYETQYF. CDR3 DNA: TGTGCCAGCAGCCCGCGGATACGGGGGGGCTACGAGACCCAGTACTTC.

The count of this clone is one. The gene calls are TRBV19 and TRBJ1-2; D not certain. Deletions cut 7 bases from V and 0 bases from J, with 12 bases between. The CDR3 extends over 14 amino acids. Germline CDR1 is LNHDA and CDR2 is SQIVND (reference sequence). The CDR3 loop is CASTSSGANYGYTF. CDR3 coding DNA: TGTGCCAGTACTTCATCCGGGGCTAACTATGGCTACACCTTC.

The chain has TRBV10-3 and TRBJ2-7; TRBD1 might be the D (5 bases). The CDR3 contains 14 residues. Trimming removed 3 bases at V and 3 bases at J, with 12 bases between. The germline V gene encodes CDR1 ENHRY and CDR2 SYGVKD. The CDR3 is CAISDRVGYYEQYF. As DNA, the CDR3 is TGTGCCATCAGTGACAGGGTTGGGTACTACGAGCAGTACTTC.

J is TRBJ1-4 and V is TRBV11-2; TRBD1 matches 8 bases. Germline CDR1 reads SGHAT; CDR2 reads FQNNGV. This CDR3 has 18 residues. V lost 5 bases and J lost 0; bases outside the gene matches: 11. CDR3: CASSLAATGDSTNEKLFF. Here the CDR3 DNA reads TGTGCCAGCAGCCTAGCGGCGACAGGGGACTCAACTAATGAAAAACTGTTTTTT.

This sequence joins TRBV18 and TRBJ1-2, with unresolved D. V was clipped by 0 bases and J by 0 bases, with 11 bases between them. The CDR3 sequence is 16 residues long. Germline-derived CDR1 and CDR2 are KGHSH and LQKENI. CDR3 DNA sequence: TGTGCCAGCTCACCACCCGTGGCAGACTCTAACTATGGCTACACCTTC. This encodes CASSPPVADSNYGYTF.

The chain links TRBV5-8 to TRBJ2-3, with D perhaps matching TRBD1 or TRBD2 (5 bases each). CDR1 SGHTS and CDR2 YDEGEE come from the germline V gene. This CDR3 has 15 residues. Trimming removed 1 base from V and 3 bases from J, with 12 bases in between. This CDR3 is CASSLRRDVTDTQYF. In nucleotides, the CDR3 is TGTGCCAGCAGCTTGAGAAGGGACGTAACAGATACGCAGTATTTT.

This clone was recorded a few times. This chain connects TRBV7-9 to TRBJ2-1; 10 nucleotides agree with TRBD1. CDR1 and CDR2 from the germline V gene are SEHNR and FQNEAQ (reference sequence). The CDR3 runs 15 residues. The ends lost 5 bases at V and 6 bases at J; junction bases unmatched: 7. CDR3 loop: CASSTAGQGFNEQFF. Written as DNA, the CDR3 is TGTGCCAGCAGCACAGCGGGACAGGGGTTCAATGAGCAGTTCTTC.

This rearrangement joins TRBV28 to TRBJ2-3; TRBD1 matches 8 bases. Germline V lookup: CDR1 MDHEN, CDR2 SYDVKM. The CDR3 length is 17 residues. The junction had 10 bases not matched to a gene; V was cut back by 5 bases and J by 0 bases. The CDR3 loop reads CASSPPPTGASTDTQYF. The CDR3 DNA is TGTGCCAGCAGTCCCCCTCCGACAGGGGCTAGCACAGATACGCAGTATTTT.

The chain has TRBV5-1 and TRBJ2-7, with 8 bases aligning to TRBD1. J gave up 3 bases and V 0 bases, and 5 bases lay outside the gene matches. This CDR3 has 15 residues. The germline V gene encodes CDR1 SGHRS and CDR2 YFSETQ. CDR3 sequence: CASSLAGTGLYEQYF. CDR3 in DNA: TGCGCCAGCAGCTTGGCAGGGACAGGACTCTACGAGCAGTACTTC.

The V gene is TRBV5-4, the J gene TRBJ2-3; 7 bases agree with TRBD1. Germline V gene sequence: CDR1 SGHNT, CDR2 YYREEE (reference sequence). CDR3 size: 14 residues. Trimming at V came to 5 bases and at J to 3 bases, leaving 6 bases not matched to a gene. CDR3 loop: CASRGATGTDTQYF. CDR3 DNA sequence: TGTGCCAGCAGGGGTGCGACAGGGACAGATACGCAGTATTTT. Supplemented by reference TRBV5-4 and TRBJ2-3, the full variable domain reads ETGVTQSPTHLIKTRGQQVTLRCSSQSGHNTVSWYQQALGQGPQFIFQYYREEENGRGNFPPRFSGLQFPNYSSELNVNALELDDSALYLCASRGATGTDTQYFGPGTRLTVL.

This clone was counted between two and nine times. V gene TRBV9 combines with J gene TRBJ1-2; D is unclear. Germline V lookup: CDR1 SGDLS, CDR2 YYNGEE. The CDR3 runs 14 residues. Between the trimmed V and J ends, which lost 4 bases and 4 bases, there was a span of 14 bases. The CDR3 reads CASSPQVGSYGYTF. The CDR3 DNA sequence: TGTGCCAGCAGCCCCCAGGTTGGATCCTATGGCTACACCTTC.

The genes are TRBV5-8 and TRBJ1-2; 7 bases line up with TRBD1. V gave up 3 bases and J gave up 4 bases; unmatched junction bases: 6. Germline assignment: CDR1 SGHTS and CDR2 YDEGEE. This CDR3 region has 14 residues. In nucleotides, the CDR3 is TGTGCCAGCAGCTCAGGACAGGCGGCCTATGGCTACACCTTC. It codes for CASSSGQAAYGYTF.

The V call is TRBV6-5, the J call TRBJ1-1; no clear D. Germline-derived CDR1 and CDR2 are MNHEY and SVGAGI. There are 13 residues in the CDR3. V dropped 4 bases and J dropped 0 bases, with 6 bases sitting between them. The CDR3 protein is CASSLSVNTEAFF. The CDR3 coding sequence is TGTGCCAGCAGTTTAAGTGTGAACACTGAAGCTTTCTTT.

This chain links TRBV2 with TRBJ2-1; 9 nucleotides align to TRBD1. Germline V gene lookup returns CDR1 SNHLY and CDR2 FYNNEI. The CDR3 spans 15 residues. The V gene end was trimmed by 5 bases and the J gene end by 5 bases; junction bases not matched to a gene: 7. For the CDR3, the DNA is TGTGCCAGCAGTCACGGAAGACAGGGGGACAATGAGCAGTTCTTC. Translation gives CASSHGRQGDNEQFF.

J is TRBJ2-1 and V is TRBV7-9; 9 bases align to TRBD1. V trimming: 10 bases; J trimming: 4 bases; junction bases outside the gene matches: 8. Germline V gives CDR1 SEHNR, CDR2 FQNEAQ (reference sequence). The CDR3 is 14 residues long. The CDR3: CANEGQGVYNEQFF. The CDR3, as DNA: TGTGCCAACGAGGGACAGGGAGTATACAATGAGCAGTTCTTC. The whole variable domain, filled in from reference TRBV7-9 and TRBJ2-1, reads DTGVSQNPRHKITKRGQNVTFRCDPISEHNRLYWYRQTLGQGPEFLTYFQNEAQLEKSRLLSDRFSAERPKGSFSTLEIQRTEQGDSAMYLCANEGQGVYNEQFFGPGTRLTVL.

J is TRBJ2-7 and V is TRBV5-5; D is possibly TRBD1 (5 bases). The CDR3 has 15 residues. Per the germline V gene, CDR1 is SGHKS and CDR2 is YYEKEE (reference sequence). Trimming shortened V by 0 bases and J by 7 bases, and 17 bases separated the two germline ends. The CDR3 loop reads CASSLETAITLEQYF. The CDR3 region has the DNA TGTGCCAGCAGCTTGGAGACAGCCATTACGCTGGAGCAGTACTTC. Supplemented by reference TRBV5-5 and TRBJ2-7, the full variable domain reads DAGVTQSPTHLIKTRGQQVTLRCSPISGHKSVSWYQQVLGQGPQFIFQYYEKEERGRGNFPDRFSARQFPNYSSELNVNALLLGDSALYLCASSLETAITLEQYFGPGTRLTVT.

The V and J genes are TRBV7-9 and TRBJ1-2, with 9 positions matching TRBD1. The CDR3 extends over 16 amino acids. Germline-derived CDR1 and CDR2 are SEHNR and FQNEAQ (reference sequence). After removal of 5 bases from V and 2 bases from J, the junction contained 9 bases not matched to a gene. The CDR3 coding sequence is TGTGCCAGCAGCGCCGGGACAGGGAGGAGAAACTATGGCTACACCTTC. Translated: CASSAGTGRRNYGYTF.

For the CDR3, the DNA is TGTGCCAGCAGACTCACGCCGCCGGGACAGGGTTACGAGCAGTACTTC. Its translation: CASRLTPPGQGYEQYF. V gene TRBV27 combines with J gene TRBJ2-7; TRBD1 matches 9 bases. Trimming removed 6 bases from V and 4 bases from J; junction bases left unmatched: 13. Germline V CDR1 and CDR2: MNHEY, SMNVEV (reference sequence). CDR3 length equals 16 residues.

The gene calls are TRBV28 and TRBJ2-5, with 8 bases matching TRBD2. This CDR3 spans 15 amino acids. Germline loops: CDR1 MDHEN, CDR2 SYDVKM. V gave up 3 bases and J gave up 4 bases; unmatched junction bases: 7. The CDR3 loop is CASSFRGLAGETQYF. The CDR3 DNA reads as TGTGCCAGCAGTTTCAGGGGCCTAGCGGGAGAGACCCAGTACTTC. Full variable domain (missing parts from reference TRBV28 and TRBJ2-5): DVKVTQSSRYLVKRTGEKVFLECVQDMDHENMFWYRQDPGLGLRLIYFSYDVKMKEKGDIPEGYSVSREKKERFSLILESASTNQTSMYLCASSFRGLAGETQYFGPGTRLLVL.

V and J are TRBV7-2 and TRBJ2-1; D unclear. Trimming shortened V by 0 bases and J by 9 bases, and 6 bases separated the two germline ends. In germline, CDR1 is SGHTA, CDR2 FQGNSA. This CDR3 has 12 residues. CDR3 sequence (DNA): TGTGCCAGCAGCTTAGCAGTGGGTGAGCAGTTCTTC. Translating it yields CASSLAVGEQFF.

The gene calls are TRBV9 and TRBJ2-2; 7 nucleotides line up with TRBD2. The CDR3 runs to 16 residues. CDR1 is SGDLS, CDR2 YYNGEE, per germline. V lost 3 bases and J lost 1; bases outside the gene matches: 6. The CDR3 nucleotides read TGTGCCAGCAGCGGCGGGACTAATCGGAACACCGGGGAGCTGTTTTTT. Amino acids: CASSGGTNRNTGELFF.

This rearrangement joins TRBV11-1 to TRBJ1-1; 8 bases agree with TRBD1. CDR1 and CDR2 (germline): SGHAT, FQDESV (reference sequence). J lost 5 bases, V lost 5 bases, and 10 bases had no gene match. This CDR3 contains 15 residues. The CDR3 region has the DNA TGTGCCAGCAGCCTACAGGGGGAGCTTGGAACTGAAGCTTTCTTT. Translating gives CASSLQGELGTEAFF.